The clone carrying this T cell receptor beta chain was observed at least ten times. Trimming took 1 base from V and 5 from J, leaving 11 bases between them. The germline V gene has CDR1 SSHAT and CDR2 FNYEAQ (reference sequence). The CDR3 has 14 residues. TCRdb passed the 5' RACE reads through MiXCR, listing each CDR3 protein once. In the table there are tens of thousands of distinct CDR3 sequences, 5.5% to 7.5% of which are singletons. This sample is drawn from a study of early T cells in non-severe SARS-CoV-2 infection. Turning to the study itself: Sequencing input comprised bulk RNA from unsorted whole blood; chain pairing was not available.

The sample comprised whole blood. The sequence was obtained from an adult who was a healthcare worker with PCR-confirmed SARS-CoV-2 infection or an uninfected control (not recorded which). The chain couples TRBV7-7 to TRBJ2-5; D not resolved. CDR3 DNA: TGTGCCAGCAGCTTAGGGCAGGCGAGGGAGACCCAGTACTTC. Translation gives CASSLGQARETQYF. Full variable domain (missing parts from reference TRBV7-7 and TRBJ2-5): GAGVSQSPRYKVTKRGQDVTLRCDPISSHATLYWYQQALGQGPEFLTYFNYEAQPDKSGLPSDRFSAERPEGSISTLTIQRTEQRDSAMYRCASSLGQARETQYFGPGTRLLVL.